This entry concerns a single T cell receptor (beta chain). Its antigen is as yet unknown. The CDR3 covers 13 residues. V was cut by 4 bases and J by 5 bases, with 10 bases left in between. Germline V CDR1 and CDR2: MDHEN, SYDVKM. The data stem from a study of response to subunit inactivated influenza vaccine. Study observations and caveats: A suggestion made by the authors is that each seasonal influenza vaccination recruits few new T cells.

One entry per CDR3 protein, called by TCRdb with MiXCR from the RT-PCR reads. The sample consists of about 700,000 distinct CDR3 sequences, 15% to 19% of them appearing once. This TCR was sampled from a man aged 45-65 years who received an inactivated influenza vaccine. This chain joins TRBV28 and TRBJ2-3, with a weak D call TRBD1 (6 bases). This specimen was PBMCs from blood, taken about 11 days after vaccination. CDR3 DNA sequence: TGTGCCAGCAGTTCAGGGGACCGAGATACGCAGTATTTT. Its protein product is CASSSGDRDTQYF.